The T cell receptor (beta chain) described here comes from a study of blood T cell repertoires in COVID-19. TCRdb's table, derived via immunoSEQ multiplex PCR, lists solely in-frame clones and lacks some. The table lists 150,000 to 200,000 clones, approximately 87% of them singletons, with 3.7% in the top ten. This TCR came from a man between 18 and 35 years old with active or convalescent COVID-19. Sequencing was carried out using peripheral blood.

The CDR3 nucleotides are TGTGCCAGCAGCTTGCACAGTTCTAACCCGGGCAATCAGCCCCAGCATTTT. Translation gives CASSLHSSNPGNQPQHF. The rearrangement links TRBV5-5 to TRBJ1-5; D uncertain. Germline V lookup: CDR1 SGHKS, CDR2 YYEKEE (reference sequence). The CDR3 length is 17 residues. Trimming removed 1 base from V and 2 bases from J, with 16 bases in between.